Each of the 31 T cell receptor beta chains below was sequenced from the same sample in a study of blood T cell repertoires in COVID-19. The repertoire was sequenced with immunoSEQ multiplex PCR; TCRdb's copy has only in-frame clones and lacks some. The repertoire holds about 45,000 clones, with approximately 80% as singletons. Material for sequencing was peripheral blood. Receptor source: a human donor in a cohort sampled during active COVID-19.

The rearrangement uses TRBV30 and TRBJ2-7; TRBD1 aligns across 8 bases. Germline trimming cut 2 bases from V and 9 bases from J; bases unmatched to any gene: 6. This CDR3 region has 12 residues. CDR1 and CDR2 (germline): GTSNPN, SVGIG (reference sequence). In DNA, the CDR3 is TGTGCCTGGAGTTTCGGACAGGGTGTGCAGTACTTC. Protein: CAWSFGQGVQYF.

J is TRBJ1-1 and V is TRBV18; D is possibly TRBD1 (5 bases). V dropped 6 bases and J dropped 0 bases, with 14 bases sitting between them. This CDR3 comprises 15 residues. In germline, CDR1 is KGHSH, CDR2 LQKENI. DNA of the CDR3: TGTGCCAGCTCTCCTGGACACCGGATGAACACTGAAGCTTTCTTT. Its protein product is CASSPGHRMNTEAFF.

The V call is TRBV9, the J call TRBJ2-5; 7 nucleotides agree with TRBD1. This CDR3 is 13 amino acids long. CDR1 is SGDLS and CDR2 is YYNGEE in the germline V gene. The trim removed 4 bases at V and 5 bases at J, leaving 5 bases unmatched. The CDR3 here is CASSRTGVETQYF. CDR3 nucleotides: TGTGCCAGCAGCCGAACAGGGGTGGAGACCCAGTACTTC.

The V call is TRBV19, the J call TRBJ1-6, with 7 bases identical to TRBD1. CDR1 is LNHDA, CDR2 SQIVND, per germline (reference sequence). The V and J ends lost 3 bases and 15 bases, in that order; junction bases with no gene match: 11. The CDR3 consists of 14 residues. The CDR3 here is CASSMLGQQGRLHF. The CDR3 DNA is TGTGCCAGTAGTATGTTGGGACAGCAAGGTCGCCTCCACTTT.

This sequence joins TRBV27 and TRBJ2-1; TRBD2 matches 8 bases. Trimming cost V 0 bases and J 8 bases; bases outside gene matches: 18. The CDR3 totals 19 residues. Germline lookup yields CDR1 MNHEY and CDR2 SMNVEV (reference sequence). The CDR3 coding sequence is TGTGCCAGCAGTTTATCCCCGGGGGGGGCAACCCCCCAGGGGCATGAGCAGTTCTTC. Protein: CASSLSPGGATPQGHEQFF.

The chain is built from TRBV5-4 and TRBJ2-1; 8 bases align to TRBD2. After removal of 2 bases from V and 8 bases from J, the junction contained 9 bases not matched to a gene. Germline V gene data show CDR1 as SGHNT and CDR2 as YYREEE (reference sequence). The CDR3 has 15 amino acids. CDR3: CASSLVREGLDEQFF. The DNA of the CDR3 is TGTGCCAGCAGCTTAGTCCGGGAGGGCCTTGATGAGCAGTTCTTC.

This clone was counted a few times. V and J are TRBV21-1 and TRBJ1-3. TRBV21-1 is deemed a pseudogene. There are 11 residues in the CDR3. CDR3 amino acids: CASTGTWGIYF. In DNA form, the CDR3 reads TGTGCCAGCACCGGGACTTGGGGAATATATTTT.

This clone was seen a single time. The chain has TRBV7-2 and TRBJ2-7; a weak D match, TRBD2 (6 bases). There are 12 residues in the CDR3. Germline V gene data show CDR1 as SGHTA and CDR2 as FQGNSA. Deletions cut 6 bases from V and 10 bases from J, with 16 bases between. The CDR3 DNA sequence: TGTGCCAGCAGTTCCCTCGGGGGTACCCAGTACTTC. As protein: CASSSLGGTQYF.

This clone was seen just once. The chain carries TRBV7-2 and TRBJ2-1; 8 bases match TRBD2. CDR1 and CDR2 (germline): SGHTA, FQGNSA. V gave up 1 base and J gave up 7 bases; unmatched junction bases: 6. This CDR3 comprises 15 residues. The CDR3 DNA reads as TGTGCCAGCAGCTTAGGGAGCGGGAGAGTAAATGAGCAGTTCTTC. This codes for CASSLGSGRVNEQFF.

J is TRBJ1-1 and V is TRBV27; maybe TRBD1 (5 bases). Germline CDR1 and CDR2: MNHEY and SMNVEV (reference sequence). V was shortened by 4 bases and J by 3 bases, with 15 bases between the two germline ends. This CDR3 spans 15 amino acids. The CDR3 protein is CASSSGLSGDTEAFF. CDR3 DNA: TGTGCCAGCAGTTCAGGGTTGTCGGGGGACACTGAAGCTTTCTTT.

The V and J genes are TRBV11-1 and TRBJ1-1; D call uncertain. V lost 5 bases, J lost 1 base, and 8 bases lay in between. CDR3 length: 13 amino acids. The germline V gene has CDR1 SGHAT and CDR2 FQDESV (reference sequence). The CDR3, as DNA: TGTGCCAGCAGCACCCGACAGAACACTGAAGCTTTCTTT. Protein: CASSTRQNTEAFF. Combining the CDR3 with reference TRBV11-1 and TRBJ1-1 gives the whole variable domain EAEVAQSPRYKITEKSQAVAFWCDPISGHATLYWYRQILGQGPELLVQFQDESVVDDSQLPKDRFSAERLKGVDSTLKIQPAELGDSAMYLCASSTRQNTEAFFGQGTRLTVV.

In nucleotides, the CDR3 is TGCGCCAGCAGACCGCCTGGGGCGGCAACAGATACGCAGTATTTT. Its translation: CASRPPGAATDTQYF. The chain combines TRBV4-1 with TRBJ2-3; weak D call: TRBD1 (5 bases). Trimming removed 6 bases from V and 3 bases from J, with 16 bases in between. The CDR3 spans 15 residues. CDR1 MGHRA and CDR2 YSYEKL come from the germline V gene.

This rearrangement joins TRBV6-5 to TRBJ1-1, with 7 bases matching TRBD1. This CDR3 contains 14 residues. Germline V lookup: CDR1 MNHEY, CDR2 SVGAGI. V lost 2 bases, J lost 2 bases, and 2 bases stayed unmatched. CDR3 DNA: TGTGCCAGCAGTTACAAGGGGGCCAACACTGAAGCTTTCTTT. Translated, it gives CASSYKGANTEAFF.

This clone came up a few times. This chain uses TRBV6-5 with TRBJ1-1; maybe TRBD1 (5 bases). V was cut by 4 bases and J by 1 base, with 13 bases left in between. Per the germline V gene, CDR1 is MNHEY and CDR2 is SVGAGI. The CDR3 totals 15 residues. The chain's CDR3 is CASSSGWGGNTEAFF. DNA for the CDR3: TGTGCCAGCAGTTCTGGGTGGGGGGGGAACACTGAAGCTTTCTTT.

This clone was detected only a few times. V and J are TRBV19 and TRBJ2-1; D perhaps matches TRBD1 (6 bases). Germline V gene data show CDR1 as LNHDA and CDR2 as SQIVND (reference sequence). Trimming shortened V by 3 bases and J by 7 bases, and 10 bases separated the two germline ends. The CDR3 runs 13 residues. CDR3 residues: CASSITGWNEQFF. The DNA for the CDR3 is TGTGCCAGTAGTATCACAGGGTGGAATGAGCAGTTCTTC. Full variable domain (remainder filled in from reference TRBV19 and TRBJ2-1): DGGITQSPKYLFRKEGQNVTLSCEQNLNHDAMYWYRQDPGQGLRLIYYSQIVNDFQKGDIAEGYSVSREKKESFPLTVTSAQKNPTAFYLCASSITGWNEQFFGPGTRLTVL.

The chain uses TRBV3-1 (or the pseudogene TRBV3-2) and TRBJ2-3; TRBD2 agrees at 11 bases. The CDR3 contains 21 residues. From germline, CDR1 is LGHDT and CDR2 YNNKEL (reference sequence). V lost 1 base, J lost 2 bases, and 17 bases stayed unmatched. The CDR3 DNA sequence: TGTGCCAGCAGCCAAGGCCGCGACCTGGGGGCTAGCGGGAGGTTCACAGATACGCAGTATTTT. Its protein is CASSQGRDLGASGRFTDTQYF.

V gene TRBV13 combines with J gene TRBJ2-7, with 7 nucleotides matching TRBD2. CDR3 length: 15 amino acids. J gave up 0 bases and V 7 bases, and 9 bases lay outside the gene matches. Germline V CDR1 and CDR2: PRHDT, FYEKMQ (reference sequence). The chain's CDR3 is CASKLAARSSYEQYF. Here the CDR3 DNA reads TGTGCCAGCAAGCTAGCGGCAAGGAGCTCCTACGAGCAGTACTTC.

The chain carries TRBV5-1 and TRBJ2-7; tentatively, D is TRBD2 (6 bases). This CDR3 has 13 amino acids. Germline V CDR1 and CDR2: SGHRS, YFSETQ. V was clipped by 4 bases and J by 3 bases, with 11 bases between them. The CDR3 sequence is CASSIGTGYEQYF. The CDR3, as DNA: TGCGCCAGCAGCATAGGGACTGGCTACGAGCAGTACTTC. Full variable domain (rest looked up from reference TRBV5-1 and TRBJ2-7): KAGVTQTPRYLIKTRGQQVTLSCSPISGHRSVSWYQQTPGQGLQFLFEYFSETQRNKGNFPGRFSGRQFSNSRSEMNVSTLELGDSALYLCASSIGTGYEQYFGPGTRLTVT.

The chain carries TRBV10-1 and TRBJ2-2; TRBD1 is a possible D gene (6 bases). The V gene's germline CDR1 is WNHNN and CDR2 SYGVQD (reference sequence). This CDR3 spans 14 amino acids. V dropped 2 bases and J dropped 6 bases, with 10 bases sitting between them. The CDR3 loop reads CASSEIRGAGELFF. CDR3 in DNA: TGCGCCAGCAGTGAGATCAGGGGAGCCGGGGAGCTGTTTTTT.

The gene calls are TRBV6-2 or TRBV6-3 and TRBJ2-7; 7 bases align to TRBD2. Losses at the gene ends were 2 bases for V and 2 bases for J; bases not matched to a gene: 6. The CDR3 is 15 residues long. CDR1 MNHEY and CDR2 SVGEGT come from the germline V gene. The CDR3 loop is CASSYRPGLAYEQYF. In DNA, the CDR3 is TGTGCCAGCAGTTACCGGCCAGGACTAGCCTACGAGCAGTACTTC.

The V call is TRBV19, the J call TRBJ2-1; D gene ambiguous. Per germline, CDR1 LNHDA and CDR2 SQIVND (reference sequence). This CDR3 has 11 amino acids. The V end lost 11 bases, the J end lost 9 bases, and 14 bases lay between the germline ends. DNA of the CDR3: TGTGCCTCATCGACTCGAAGTGAGCAGTTCTTC. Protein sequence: CASSTRSEQFF.

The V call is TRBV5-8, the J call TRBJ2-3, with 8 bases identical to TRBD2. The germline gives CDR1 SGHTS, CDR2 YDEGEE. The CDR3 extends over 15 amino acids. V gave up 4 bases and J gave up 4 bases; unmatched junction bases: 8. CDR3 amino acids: CASSPGRDGADTQYF. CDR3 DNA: TGTGCCAGCAGCCCCGGGAGGGACGGCGCAGATACGCAGTATTTT.

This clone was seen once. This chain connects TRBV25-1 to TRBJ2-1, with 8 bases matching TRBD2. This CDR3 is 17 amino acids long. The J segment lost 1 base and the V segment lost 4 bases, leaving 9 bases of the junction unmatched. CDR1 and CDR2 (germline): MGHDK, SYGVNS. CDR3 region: CASSAQGTGGSYNEQFF. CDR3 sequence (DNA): TGTGCCAGCAGTGCCCAGGGTACGGGAGGGTCCTACAATGAGCAGTTCTTC.

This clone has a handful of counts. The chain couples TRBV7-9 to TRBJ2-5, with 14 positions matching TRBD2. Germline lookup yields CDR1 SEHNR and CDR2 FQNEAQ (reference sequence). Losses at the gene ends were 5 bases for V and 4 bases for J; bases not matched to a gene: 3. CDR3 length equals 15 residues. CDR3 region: CASSTGTSGGETQYF. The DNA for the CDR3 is TGTGCCAGCAGCACAGGGACTAGCGGGGGAGAGACCCAGTACTTC.

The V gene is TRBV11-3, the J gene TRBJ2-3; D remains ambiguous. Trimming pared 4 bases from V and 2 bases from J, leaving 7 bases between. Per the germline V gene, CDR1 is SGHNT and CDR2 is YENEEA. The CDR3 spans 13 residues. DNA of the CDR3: TGTGCCAGCAGCTCTATCTACACAGATACGCAGTATTTT. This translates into CASSSIYTDTQYF.

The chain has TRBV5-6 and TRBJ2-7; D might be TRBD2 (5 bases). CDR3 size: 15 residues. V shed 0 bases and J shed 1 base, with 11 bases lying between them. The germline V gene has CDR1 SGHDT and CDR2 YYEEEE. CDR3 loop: CASSLGVTGSYEQYF. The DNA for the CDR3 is TGTGCCAGCAGCTTGGGGGTGACGGGGTCCTACGAGCAGTACTTC.

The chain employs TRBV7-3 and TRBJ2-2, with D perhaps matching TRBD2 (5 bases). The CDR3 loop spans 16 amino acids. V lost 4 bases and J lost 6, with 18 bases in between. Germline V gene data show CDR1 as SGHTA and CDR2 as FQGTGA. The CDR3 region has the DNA TGTGCCAGCAGCTCAAATTCATTCGGAGGCTCCGGGGAGCTGTTTTTT. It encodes CASSSNSFGGSGELFF.

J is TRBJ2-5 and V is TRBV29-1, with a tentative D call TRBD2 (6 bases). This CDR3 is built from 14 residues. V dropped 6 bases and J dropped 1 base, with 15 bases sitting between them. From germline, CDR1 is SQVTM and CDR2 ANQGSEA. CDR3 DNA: TGCAGCGTGCCTAGGGGAGGCCCCCAAGAGACCCAGTACTTC. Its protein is CSVPRGGPQETQYF.

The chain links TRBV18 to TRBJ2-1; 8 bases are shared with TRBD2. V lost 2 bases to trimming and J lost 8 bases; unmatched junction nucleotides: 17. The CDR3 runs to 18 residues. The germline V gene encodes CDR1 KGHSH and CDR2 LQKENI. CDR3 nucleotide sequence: TGTGCCAGCTCACCATCCCTATGGAACGGGAGGGCAGCCCATGAGCAGTTCTTC. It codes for CASSPSLWNGRAAHEQFF.

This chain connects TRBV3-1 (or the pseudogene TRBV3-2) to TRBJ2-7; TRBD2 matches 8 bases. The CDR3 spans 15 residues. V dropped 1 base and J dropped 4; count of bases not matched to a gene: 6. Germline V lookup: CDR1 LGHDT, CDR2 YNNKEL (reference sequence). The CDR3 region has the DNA TGTGCCAGCAGCCAAGGTCCTAGCGGGCAATACGAGCAGTACTTC. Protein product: CASSQGPSGQYEQYF.

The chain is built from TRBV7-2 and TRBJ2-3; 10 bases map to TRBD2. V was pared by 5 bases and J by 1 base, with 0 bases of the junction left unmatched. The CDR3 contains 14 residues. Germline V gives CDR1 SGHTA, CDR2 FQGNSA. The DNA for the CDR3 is TGTGCCAGCAGCGGGACTAGCGGCACAGATACGCAGTATTTT. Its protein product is CASSGTSGTDTQYF.